Listed here is a single T cell receptor beta chain. The sample comes from a study of blood T cell repertoires in COVID-19. The overall study: The samples span acute and convalescent COVID-19 from the United States, Italy and Spain. T cells, B-cell-depleted T cells, or PBMCs supplied cDNA or gDNA.

Per the germline V gene, CDR1 is LNHDA and CDR2 is SQIVND (reference sequence). The CDR3 has 15 residues. V gave up 3 bases and J gave up 6 bases, with 14 bases separating them. Original processing methods: Reference gene primers were amplified, and this amplification served to estimate nucleated cell counts. Clones were sequenced by immunoSEQ multiplex PCR, and TCRdb holds only the in-frame ones, with some missing. That table furnishes V, J and clone size, whereas the DNA furnished D and trimming. This sample has 200,000 to 250,000 clones, with around 84% found just once. The sequence was collected from a woman in her 70s with active or convalescent COVID-19. The specimen was peripheral blood. V gene TRBV19 combines with J gene TRBJ2-2; D is perhaps TRBD1 (6 bases). CDR3 loop: CASSITGPLPGELFF. In nucleotides, the CDR3 is TGTGCCAGTAGTATCACAGGGCCTCTTCCCGGGGAGCTGTTTTTT.